Sequencing of this T cell receptor (beta chain) was carried out in a study of T cells in Graves' hyperthyroidism and ophthalmopathy. Study-level information: Any treatment followed the collection of peripheral blood at initial diagnosis.

Germline V gene lookup returns CDR1 SGDLS and CDR2 YYNGEE. The CDR3 runs 15 residues. V gave up 1 base and J gave up 5 bases; unmatched junction bases: 7. This clonotype showed up just a few times. The investigators amplified TCR beta CDR3 regions from RNA transcripts. During a first-round RT-PCR of the TCR CDR3, the HTBI primer set was used. TCRdb ran MiXCR on the multiplex PCR reads and lists one entry per CDR3 protein. The table lists hundreds of thousands of distinct CDR3 sequences, 15% to 20% of them singletons. Fresh peripheral blood, more than 8 ml of it, supplied the PBMCs. Specimen: blood. This TCR derives from a woman aged 18-29 years with Graves' hyperthyroidism. J is TRBJ2-5 and V is TRBV9; 8 nucleotides align to TRBD2. The CDR3: CASSVKSGRTETQYF. CDR3 coding DNA: TGTGCCAGCAGCGTAAAGAGCGGGAGAACGGAGACCCAGTACTTC. Using reference TRBV9 and TRBJ2-5 for the parts outside the CDR3, the full variable domain is DSGVTQTPKHLITATGQRVTLRCSPRSGDLSVYWYQQSLDQGLQFLIQYYNGEERAKGNILERFSAQQFPDLHSELNLSSLELGDSALYFCASSVKSGRTETQYFGPGTRLLVL.